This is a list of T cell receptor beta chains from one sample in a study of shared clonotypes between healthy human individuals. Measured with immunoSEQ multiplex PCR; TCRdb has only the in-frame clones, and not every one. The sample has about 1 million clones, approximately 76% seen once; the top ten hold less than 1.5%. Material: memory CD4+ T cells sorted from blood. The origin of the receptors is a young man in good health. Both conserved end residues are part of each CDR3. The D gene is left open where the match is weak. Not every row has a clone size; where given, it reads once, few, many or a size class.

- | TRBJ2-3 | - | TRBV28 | - | CASSFGQGSRYF
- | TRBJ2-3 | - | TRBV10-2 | TGCGCCAGCGCCAGGGAATGGGAGGCAGATACGCAGTATTTT | CASAREWEADTQYF
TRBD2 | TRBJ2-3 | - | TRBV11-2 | TGTGCCAGCAGCTTGAGACTAGCAACAGATACGCAGTATTTT | CASSLRLATDTQYF
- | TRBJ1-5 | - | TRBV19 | TGTGCCAGTAGTATTATCCGCAATCAGCCCCAGCATTTT | CASSIIRNQPQHF
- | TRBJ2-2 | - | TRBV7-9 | TGTGCCAGCAGCTTAGTTGGGCTACACACCGGGGAGCTGTTTTTT | CASSLVGLHTGELFF
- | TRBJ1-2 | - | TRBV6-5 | TGTGCCAGCAGTTACGACTCCGGATCCCCTCTCTATGGCTACACCTTC | CASSYDSGSPLYGYTF
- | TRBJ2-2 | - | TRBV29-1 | TGCAGCGTGGAGGGACAGCTCGGGGAGCTGTTTTTT | CSVEGQLGELFF
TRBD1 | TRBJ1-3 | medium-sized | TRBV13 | TGTGCCAGCAGTTTGGGACAGGGGGGAGACACCATATATTTT | CASSLGQGGDTIYF
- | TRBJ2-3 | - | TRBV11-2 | TGTGCCAGCAGCTCTATCAGGGGCATCACAGATACGCAGTATTTT | CASSSIRGITDTQYF
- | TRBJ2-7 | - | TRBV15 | TGTGCCGTACCTAACAGGGTTTCTAAATACGAGCAGTACTTC | CAVPNRVSKYEQYF
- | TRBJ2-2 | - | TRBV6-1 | TGTGCCAGCAGTGACGGCAGGGGACGGAGGAACACCGGGGAGCTGTTTTTT | CASSDGRGRRNTGELFF
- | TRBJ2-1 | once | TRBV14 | TGTGCCAGCAGCCGAGGGACTCCGACAGGCTCCTACAATGAGCAGTTCTTC | CASSRGTPTGSYNEQFF
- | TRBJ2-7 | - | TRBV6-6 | TGTGCCAGCAGTTACGCCTCCACGGGGGCCTACGAGCAGTACTTC | CASSYASTGAYEQYF
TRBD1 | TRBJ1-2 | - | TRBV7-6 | TGTGCCAGCAGCCTAAACCCCGGGACAGCCCCTGGCTACACCTTC | CASSLNPGTAPGYTF
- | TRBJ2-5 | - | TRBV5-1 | TGCGCCAGCAGCTTGGATACTGGAACCCAGTACTTC | CASSLDTGTQYF
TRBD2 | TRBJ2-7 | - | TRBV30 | TGTGCCTGGAGTCTAGCGGGGGGGCAGGAGCAGTACTTC | CAWSLAGGQEQYF
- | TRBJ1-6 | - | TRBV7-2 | TGTGCCAGCAGCTTAGAGGTCTATTCACCCCTCCACTTT | CASSLEVYSPLHF
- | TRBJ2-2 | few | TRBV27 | TGTGCCAGCAGCCCAGCCCTGGGCGGGCCGAACACCGGGGAGCTGTTTTTT | CASSPALGGPNTGELFF
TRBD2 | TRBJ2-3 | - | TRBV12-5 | TGTGCTACCGGGACTAGCGCAGATACGCAGTATTTT | CATGTSADTQYF
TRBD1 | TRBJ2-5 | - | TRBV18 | TGTGCCAGCTCCCAAGGACAGGCGGAGACCCAGTACTTC | CASSQGQAETQYF
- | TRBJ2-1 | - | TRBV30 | TGTGCCTGGGGGGTCGCCGGACGGAGTGAGCAGTTCTTC | CAWGVAGRSEQFF
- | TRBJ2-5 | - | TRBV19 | TGTGCCAGCTCGGCCGGGGCGGAGACCCAGTACTTC | CASSAGAETQYF
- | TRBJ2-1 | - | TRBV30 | TGTGCCTGGAGTCGACACAGCCCCTACAATGAGCAGTTCTTC | CAWSRHSPYNEQFF
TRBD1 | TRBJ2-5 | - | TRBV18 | TGTGCCAGCTCAGCCGCGACAGGGAAAGAGACCCAGTACTTC | CASSAATGKETQYF
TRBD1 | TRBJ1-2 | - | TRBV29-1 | TGCAGCGTTGTACAGGGGTCTACTAACTATGGCTACACCTTC | CSVVQGSTNYGYTF
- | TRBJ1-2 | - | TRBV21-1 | TGTGCCAGCAGCAAAGACGGGTCCGACTATGGCTACACCTTC | CASSKDGSDYGYTF
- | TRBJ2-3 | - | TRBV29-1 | TGCAGCGTTGAGGCCCGGCAGGCGGGGGATACGCAGTATTTT | CSVEARQAGDTQYF
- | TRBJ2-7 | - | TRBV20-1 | TGCAGTGCTAAAGACTCGTACGAGCAGTACTTC | CSAKDSYEQYF
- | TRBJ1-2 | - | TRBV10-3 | TGTGCCATCAGTGACGGGAGGGGGGGCTATGGCTACACCTTC | CAISDGRGGYGYTF